The source of this T cell receptor (beta chain) is a study of cytomegalovirus exposure and HLA in healthy donors (dated by TCRdb to between 2016 and 2019). At the level of the whole study: According to an earlier analysis of 550 to 750 of the donors, about 190 million T cells yielded 117 million unique TCR beta sequences and around 280 Gb of sequence data. An early release covering some 640 HLA-typed donors comprised roughly 300 gigabases of sequencing data and roughly 86 million unique TCR sequences. Of the 350 to 450 genotyped donors, less than 85% were placed in the genetic ancestry cluster associated with self-reported Caucasian donors. The study aimed to test whether cataloging public T cell receptors could reveal signatures of past pathogen exposure. Using immunosequencing, the study profiled T cell repertoires from fewer than 850 subjects and related those repertoires to cytomegalovirus serostatus. Along with the roughly 670-subject first cohort, a separate validation cohort of over a hundred different subjects was used. The study combined high-throughput TCR immunosequencing, statistical association of individual TCRs with disease status, and machine learning to predict cytomegalovirus infection status. In a later analysis, previously published TCR beta repertoires from 670 or so donors were re-analyzed and high-resolution HLA genotyping was added so that TCR occurrence patterns could be studied. Rather than using new phenotypic data, the later analysis identified candidate immune exposures from TCR beta sequences and from how often those sequences occurred across donors. To decide whether each TCR beta V gene segment behaved as functional or pseudogenic, an earlier analysis of several hundred of the donors relied on high-throughput TCR beta sequencing. Donor age, sex, ethnicity and CMV serostatus were compiled alongside the repertoire data. In a later genetic analysis, genome-wide SNP genotypes for about three fifths of the roughly 670 donors were used, and that subset was treated as a discovery cohort. All discovery cohort repertoires had been generated on a single sequencing platform. Both class I and class II loci were covered by HLA typing, at four-digit resolution. The number of typed donors differed by locus: about 620-640 for A, B, C, DRB1 and DQB1; some 500 for DQA1; around 580 for DPA1; and roughly 490 for DPB1. About 5 DR-DQ haplotypes were handled as single units for association and clustering, since linkage in the cohort was strong. Among 300 to 500 genotyped donors of the cohort, an average of approximately 240,000 unique TCR beta nucleotide sequences was sequenced per donor, of which about 19% were non-productive. Overall study outcomes, separate from this receptor: A later analysis found that HLA-associated TCR beta chains were more clonally expanded and had lower generation probabilities than equally common non-associated chains. A later genetic analysis reported fewer N-insertions in productive TCRs among donors in an Asian-associated ancestry cluster than the approximately 700-donor mean. Because counts were too low, more than 15 rarely observed V segments, including chromosome 9 orphons, were left out of the earlier analysis of some 640 of the donors. Most TCR sequences were observed very rarely across donors, whereas some public TCRs were present in many individuals. The only immune exposure information available for the cohort was CMV serostatus. Because the 87-base-pair reads could not distinguish some IMGT-functional V segments, including TRBV6-2 and TRBV6-3, those segments were excluded. In a later analysis, 15,000 to 20,000 TCR beta sequences were associated with specific HLA alleles at a false discovery rate of 0.05. Linkage disequilibrium might explain the correlated functional status among segregating V segments, but an unknown experimental factor could not be ruled out. A later analysis found that most CMV-associated TCR beta chains appeared HLA-restricted, with HLA associations seemingly driven largely by CMV exposure. The classifier was reported to diagnose cytomegalovirus status with high specificity and sensitivity in both the original and validation cohorts. When HLA alleles, especially DR and DQ, strongly co-occurred, TCR associations were difficult to assign to individual alleles. In a later genetic analysis, a missense DCLRE1C variant was associated with V-gene and J-gene trimming of TCR beta chains, and the association was replicated in an independent cohort. According to a later analysis, parvovirus B19, influenza, CMV and Epstein-Barr virus appeared linked to several top co-occurrence clusters. A cluster of highly shared sequence variants was judged likely to be a technical artifact of the sequencing pipeline. The cohort was sequenced for TCR beta chains only, and without alpha or paired-chain data the features that could be detected were limited. In an earlier analysis of about 600 of the donors, most TCR beta V segments appeared in productive rearrangements about 87% or about 30% of the time, broadly matching IMGT annotations. The study listed 150 to 200 TCR beta chains as associated with cytomegalovirus. Three of the identified cytomegalovirus-associated TCR beta chains were confirmed in vitro to be specific for cytomegalovirus antigens. The authors suggested that the approach could potentially be extended to other disease states and immunological phenotypes. According to a later analysis, TCR association rates differed among HLA loci, with DRB1 alleles showing the most associated TCRs and HLA-C alleles showing the fewest. The presence/absence analyses assumed that sequencing depth was roughly uniform across donors, and that assumption may not be true. A further reported finding was that TCR beta sequences accurately predicted the HLA-A and HLA-B alleles for most subjects in the first cohort. Because HLA typing was unavailable for some donors at each locus, only the typed subset was used in association tests.

With regard to this clone: Its target antigen remains unknown. The sample holds no much larger clone one base away, and base qualities are not on file.

The CDR3 sequence holds 15 residues, the cysteine and phenylalanine included. Only the CDR3 DNA stays, 45 bases, in frame from base 1. CDR1 and CDR2 (LNHDA, SQIVND) derive from the germline V gene (reference sequence). Germline trimming amounts to 6 bases on V and 3 bases on J, with 5 as the count of junction bases outside the gene matches. Library construction relied on the immunoSEQ multiplex PCR assay. For the multiplex PCR, a mixture combining 60 forward primers for TCR Vbeta segments and 13 reverse primers for TCR Jbeta segments was used. Amplification of the CDR3 region of rearranged TCR beta genes was performed with a multiplex PCR assay on genomic DNA. The Illumina HiSeq System was used to sequence the amplified TCR beta libraries as 87-base-pair reads. For the original study's pipeline: In a later analysis, tens of millions of unique TCR beta chains were counted across the 666 repertoires, and approximately 9.9 million of these chains were shared by at least two donors. Raw reads were error-corrected and collapsed into unique sequences with a nearest-neighbor algorithm that merged closely related sequences to remove PCR and sequencing errors. To assign V, D and J gene segments, CDR3 sequences were aligned to IMGT reference sequences. For a sequence to be retained, at least a six-nucleotide match to both a V gene segment and a J gene segment was required. Rearrangements were classified as productive when the CDR3 lacked stop codons and remained in frame with V and J, and all other rearrangements were classified as non-productive. CDR3 was defined according to IMGT convention as the region running from the second conserved V-encoded cysteine to the conserved J-encoded phenylalanine. In an earlier analysis of approximately 590 of the donors, sequences lacking an unambiguous match to a single V gene segment were excluded. In an earlier analysis of some 590 of the donors, a V segment was called functional when productive rearrangements were above 56.7%, and segregating when the standard deviation between donors exceeded 5%. A statistical classification framework was built for diagnosing cytomegalovirus status from the catalog of TCR beta chain sequences. In a later analysis, TCR nucleotide sequences were compared against IMGT/GENE-DB human TR gene sequences so that V and J genes could be assigned. A later analysis assigned CDR3 sequences and most-parsimonious VDJ recombination scenarios with the TCRdist pipeline. In a later analysis, every TCR beta chain was defined by the combination of its CDR3 amino acid sequence and its V-gene family, and reads without a unique V-gene family were dropped. In a later analysis, 550 to 650 highly shared, low-generation-probability nucleotide sequences were removed to address suspected cross-contamination and a sequencing artifact. A later analysis calculated a clonal expansion index for each public chain from normalized within-repertoire ranks of inferred template counts. Generation probabilities in a later analysis came from a VDJ recombination model fitted to out-of-frame rearrangements, and those results were checked against IGoR. A later analysis scored TCR-TCR, TCR-HLA and TCR-CMV co-occurrence with hypergeometric tests, applying a repertoire-size bias correction to TCR pairs. A later analysis estimated false discovery rates by permuting HLA or CMV assignments 20 times. In a later analysis, co-occurring TCRs were grouped using DBSCAN, and TCRdist sequence similarity was added for clustering within HLA-allele-positive subsets. Repertoires with fewer than 30,000 or more than 120,000 public chains, plus five repertoires with anomalous nucleotide sharing, were excluded from co-occurrence clustering. Imported from immuneACCESS, the table was reduced by TCRdb to in-frame sequences with V and J called. These copies leave out some clones; in studies compared against another copy, an unresolved V gene accounts for under half, and the cause of the remainder is not known. From that table come the V and J calls and clone size; the DNA was used to work out D and trimming. The sample table lists some 79,000 clones, over 70% of them with a count of one. 5.5% of the sample comes from the top ten.

In total, approximately 610 healthy bone marrow donors made up the cohort. At the time of sampling, every cohort member was nominally healthy, though immune exposures that went unrecorded were likely present. The donor tested CMV seropositive, placing the donor among the 289 seropositive members of the cohort. A peripheral blood sample was provided by each donor, and peripheral blood mononuclear cells were used for TCR beta sequencing. The Qiagen DNeasy Blood Extraction Kit was used to extract genomic DNA from the blood cell samples. The chain is assembled from TRBV19 and TRBJ1-5; a stretch of 10 junction bases matches TRBD1. The receptor was isolated from a male donor in good health and CMV-seropositive. Material: PBMCs. This receptor carries the CDR3 CASRGGTGDNQPQHF. At the DNA level, the sequence is TGTGCCAGTAGGGGAGGGACAGGGGACAATCAGCCCCAGCATTTT. The reference TRBV19 and TRBJ1-5 proteins fill in what lies around the CDR3, so the full variable domain reads DGGITQSPKYLFRKEGQNVTLSCEQNLNHDAMYWYRQDPGQGLRLIYYSQIVNDFQKGDIAEGYSVSREKKESFPLTVTSAQKNPTAFYLCASRGGTGDNQPQHFGDGTRLSIL.